These 21 T cell receptor beta chains came from one sample sequenced in a study of CD8 T cells in ankylosing spondylitis. TCRdb passed the 5' RACE reads through MiXCR, listing each CDR3 protein once. The sample comprises almost 250,000 distinct CDR3 sequences, 32% of which are singletons, and about 4% rests with the top ten. The sequencing sample was made of blood, either unsorted or a sorted T cell fraction (not recorded which). The receptors were sampled from a male donor with ankylosing spondylitis or in good health (not recorded which).

This chain connects TRBV5-1 to TRBJ2-1, with TRBD1 identical over 9 bases. Germline V CDR1 and CDR2: SGHRS, YFSETQ. V shed 3 bases and J 6 bases; nucleotides not matched to a gene: 13. The CDR3 has 17 residues. CDR3 sequence: CASSSQGGTGSSNEQFF. DNA for the CDR3: TGCGCCAGCAGCTCTCAAGGGGGGACAGGGTCCAGCAATGAGCAGTTCTTC.

V gene TRBV20-1 combines with J gene TRBJ1-1, with 7 bases aligning to TRBD1. Germline CDR1 is DFQATT and CDR2 is SNEGSKA (reference sequence). J lost 3 bases, V lost 0 bases, and 7 bases had no gene match. The CDR3 runs to 15 residues. The CDR3, as DNA: TGCAGTGCTAGAGATCACCAGGGGGTCGACACTGAAGCTTTCTTT. Translated: CSARDHQGVDTEAFF.

This rearrangement joins TRBV19 to TRBJ1-5, with TRBD1 as a possible D gene (6 bases). The CDR3 runs to 16 residues. Trimming stripped 4 bases from V and 0 bases from J, with 13 bases between. Germline V lookup: CDR1 LNHDA, CDR2 SQIVND (reference sequence). The CDR3 sequence: CASSNGTQYSNQPQHF. The CDR3 nucleotides read TGTGCCAGTAGTAACGGGACACAATATAGCAATCAGCCCCAGCATTTT.

This chain joins TRBV7-8 and TRBJ2-5; 7 positions agree with TRBD2. The V and J ends lost 3 bases and 2 bases, in that order; junction bases with no gene match: 6. Germline CDR1 reads SGHVS; CDR2 reads FQNEAQ. This CDR3 has 15 residues. CDR3 amino acids: CASSFPAGTQETQYF. The CDR3 nucleotides are TGTGCCAGCAGCTTCCCAGCGGGGACGCAAGAGACCCAGTACTTC.

The chain joins TRBV20-1 to TRBJ2-3; 7 nucleotides line up with TRBD1. From germline, CDR1 is DFQATT and CDR2 SNEGSKA (reference sequence). Trimming at V came to 8 bases and at J to 4 bases, leaving 12 bases not matched to a gene. This CDR3 spans 14 amino acids. CDR3 protein: CSPNSGGPPDTQYF. The CDR3 region has the DNA TGCAGTCCCAACTCAGGGGGACCCCCAGATACGCAGTATTTT.

In this sample, this clonotype turned up a few times. The chain joins TRBV29-1 to TRBJ2-7, with 8 bases matching TRBD1. The CDR3 covers 16 residues. Unmatched junction bases numbered 17, after V lost 7 bases and J lost 3 bases. Germline CDR1 reads SQVTM; CDR2 reads ANQGSEA. The CDR3 DNA reads as TGCAGCGCGATCAATCAACAGGGGGACGTGGGCTACGAGCAGTACTTC. It translates to CSAINQQGDVGYEQYF.

The table lists this clonotype with a few counts. This rearrangement joins TRBV12-3 or TRBV12-4 to TRBJ2-7; D is perhaps TRBD1 or TRBD2 (6 bases each). The germline V and J ends were trimmed by 6 bases and 7 bases, with 19 bases remaining between them. The CDR3 consists of 14 residues. The CDR3 spells CASSRGTPGWEQYF. Written as DNA, the CDR3 is TGTGCCAGCAGCCGGGGGACACCGGGATGGGAGCAGTACTTC.

The sample holds many counts of this clonotype. The rearrangement joins TRBV20-1 to TRBJ1-1; D remains ambiguous. V lost 1 base and J lost 4, with 4 bases in between. Germline V CDR1 and CDR2: DFQATT, SNEGSKA (reference sequence). The CDR3 covers 11 residues. The CDR3 spells CSARGGTEAFF. CDR3 nucleotides: TGCAGTGCTAGAGGGGGCACTGAAGCTTTCTTT.

In its sample, this clonotype was seen many times. The chain has TRBV6-1 and TRBJ1-3; D unclear. Trimming removed 7 bases from V and 0 bases from J, with 10 bases in between. CDR3 length: 14 residues. In germline, CDR1 is MNHNS, CDR2 SASEGT. Here the CDR3 DNA reads TGTGCCAGCACCATTGACGTCTCTGGAAACACCATATATTTT. Its translation: CASTIDVSGNTIYF.

This clonotype was seen only a few times. The chain is built from TRBV7-7 and TRBJ2-6; D not certain. CDR1 is SSHAT and CDR2 is FNYEAQ in the germline V gene (reference sequence). This CDR3 is 15 amino acids long. V lost 7 bases and J lost 0, with 10 bases in between. The CDR3: CASTPGPSGANVLTF. The CDR3 DNA reads TGTGCCAGCACCCCCGGACCCTCTGGGGCCAACGTCCTGACTTTC.

This clonotype was detected a few times. The rearrangement links TRBV5-6 to TRBJ2-3; the match to TRBD2 covers 9 bases. The junction had 13 bases not matched to a gene; V was cut back by 2 bases and J by 3 bases. Germline V gene sequence: CDR1 SGHDT, CDR2 YYEEEE. The CDR3 runs 18 residues. The CDR3 nucleotides are TGTGCCAGCAGCTTACTCAGCGGGGGGACTTCGGGGACAGATACGCAGTATTTT. This encodes CASSLLSGGTSGTDTQYF.

In this sample, this clonotype turned up once. The chain links TRBV4-1 to TRBJ2-3; 9 bases fit TRBD1. In germline, CDR1 is MGHRA, CDR2 YSYEKL. The CDR3 has 16 residues. V shed 1 base, J shed 1 base, and the junction held 3 bases outside the gene matches. The CDR3 DNA reads TGCGCCAGCAGCCAAGCTGACAGGGGGGGCACAGATACGCAGTATTTT. Amino acid sequence: CASSQADRGGTDTQYF.

This clonotype came up a few times. The V call is TRBV20-1, the J call TRBJ1-5, with D perhaps TRBD1 (5 bases). CDR3 length equals 15 residues. V was trimmed by 3 bases and J by 4 bases, leaving 16 bases between them. CDR1 is DFQATT and CDR2 is SNEGSKA in the germline V gene (reference sequence). CDR3 sequence: CSARGRVMGNQPQHF. The CDR3 DNA is TGCAGTGCTAGGGGCAGGGTCATGGGGAATCAGCCCCAGCATTTT.

This clonotype was detected a few times. The V call is TRBV12-3 or TRBV12-4, the J call TRBJ1-3, with unresolved D. This CDR3 has 15 amino acids. Between the trimmed V and J ends, which lost 1 base and 0 bases, there was a span of 7 bases. CDR3 sequence: CASSLGAFSGNTIYF. The CDR3 region has the DNA TGTGCCAGCAGTTTAGGGGCCTTCTCTGGAAACACCATATATTTT.

The CDR3 loop reads CASSLEVGPYEQYF. CDR3 nucleotides: TGCGCCAGCAGCTTGGAGGTCGGACCCTACGAGCAGTACTTC. The V gene is TRBV5-1, the J gene TRBJ2-7; D is unresolved. This CDR3 is built from 14 residues. CDR1 is SGHRS and CDR2 is YFSETQ in the germline V gene. V was cut by 0 bases and J by 2 bases, with 9 bases left in between.

V usage is TRBV11-2 and J usage is TRBJ2-1; 11 bases fit TRBD1. The CDR3 loop spans 15 amino acids. Germline V gene lookup returns CDR1 SGHAT and CDR2 FQNNGV. With 5 bases clipped from V and 8 bases from J, the junction kept 8 bases outside the gene matches. Here the CDR3 DNA reads TGTGCCAGCAGCCAGCCGGGACAGGGGGTCTATGAGCAGTTCTTC. It specifies CASSQPGQGVYEQFF.

V is TRBV18 and J is TRBJ2-3; TRBD2 agrees at 7 bases. V gave up 0 bases and J gave up 2 bases; unmatched junction bases: 5. Germline assignment: CDR1 KGHSH and CDR2 LQKENI. The CDR3 has 16 amino acids. In nucleotides, the CDR3 is TGTGCCAGCTCACCACCGACGGGGGGAATCACAGATACGCAGTATTTT. This codes for CASSPPTGGITDTQYF.

This clonotype was detected only a few times. The chain joins TRBV5-6 to TRBJ1-2; 8 positions agree with TRBD1. In germline, CDR1 is SGHDT, CDR2 YYEEEE. Unmatched junction bases numbered 5, after V lost 0 bases and J lost 1 base. CDR3 length: 16 amino acids. Written as DNA, the CDR3 is TGTGCCAGCAGCTTGGGGACAGGGCCCTATAACTATGGCTACACCTTC. Translation: CASSLGTGPYNYGYTF.

This clonotype has only a few counts. The chain couples TRBV4-1 to TRBJ2-1; TRBD1 matches 11 bases. The ends lost 8 bases at V and 4 bases at J; junction bases unmatched: 7. This CDR3 has 15 residues. CDR1 and CDR2 from the germline V gene are MGHRA and YSYEKL. CDR3 in DNA: TGCGCCAGCGGCACCGGGACAGGGGGTTACAATGAGCAGTTCTTC. Translation gives CASGTGTGGYNEQFF.

In its sample, this clonotype was seen many times. V usage is TRBV29-1 and J usage is TRBJ1-2, with 10 bases lining up with TRBD1. Germline values: CDR1 SQVTM, CDR2 ANQGSEA. The CDR3 runs 12 residues. The V gene end was trimmed by 7 bases and the J gene end by 6 bases; junction bases not matched to a gene: 5. CDR3 residues: CSAQGTGDGYTF. The DNA of the CDR3 is TGCAGCGCTCAGGGGACAGGGGATGGCTACACCTTC.

The chain carries TRBV12-3 or TRBV12-4 and TRBJ2-3, with 9 nucleotides matching TRBD2. CDR3 size: 16 residues. J lost 5 bases, V lost 1 base, and 7 bases had no gene match. The CDR3 sequence is CASSLGLAGSVDTQYF. The CDR3 nucleotides read TGTGCCAGCAGTTTAGGCCTAGCGGGGTCGGTAGATACGCAGTATTTT.